This TCR beta chain was identified in a study of T and B cells in COVID-19 patients. About this clonotype itself: One end of the junction does not line up with germline, which may come from a read error.

Multiplex PCR with BIOMED2 TRB-A/B primer pools amplified TRB rearrangements. Each CDR3 protein gets one entry after TCRdb re-called the multiplex PCR reads with MiXCR. This sample has approximately 10,000 distinct CDR3 sequences, with 25% to 30% found just once. This CDR3 region has 17 residues. CDR1 is SGHDT, CDR2 YYEEEE, per germline. Each TRB amplification used roughly 220-550 ng of genomic DNA from blood. The sequenced sample was blood. The chain is built from TRBV5-6 and TRBJ2-3; the D is unclear. The source of this sequence is a human donor who had recovered from COVID-19. In nucleotides, the CDR3 is TGCGCCAGCAGCTTGGCCCCAGCAAGGGTGGCCGCAGATACGCAGTATTTT. The encoded protein is CASSLAPARVAADTQYF.